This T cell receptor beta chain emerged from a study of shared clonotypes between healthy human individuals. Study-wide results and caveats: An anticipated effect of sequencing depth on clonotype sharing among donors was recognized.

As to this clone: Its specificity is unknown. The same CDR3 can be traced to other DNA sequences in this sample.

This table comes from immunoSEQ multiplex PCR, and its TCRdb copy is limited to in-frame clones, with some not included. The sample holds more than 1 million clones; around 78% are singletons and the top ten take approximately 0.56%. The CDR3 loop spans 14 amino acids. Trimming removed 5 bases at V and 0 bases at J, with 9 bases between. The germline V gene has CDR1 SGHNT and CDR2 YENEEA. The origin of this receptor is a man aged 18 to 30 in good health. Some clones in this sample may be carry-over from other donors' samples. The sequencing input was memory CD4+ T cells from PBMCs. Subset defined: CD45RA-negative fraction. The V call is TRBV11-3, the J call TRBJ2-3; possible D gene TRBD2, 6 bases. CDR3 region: CASSPGLSTDTQYF. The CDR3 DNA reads TGTGCCAGCAGCCCCGGACTAAGCACAGATACGCAGTATTTT.